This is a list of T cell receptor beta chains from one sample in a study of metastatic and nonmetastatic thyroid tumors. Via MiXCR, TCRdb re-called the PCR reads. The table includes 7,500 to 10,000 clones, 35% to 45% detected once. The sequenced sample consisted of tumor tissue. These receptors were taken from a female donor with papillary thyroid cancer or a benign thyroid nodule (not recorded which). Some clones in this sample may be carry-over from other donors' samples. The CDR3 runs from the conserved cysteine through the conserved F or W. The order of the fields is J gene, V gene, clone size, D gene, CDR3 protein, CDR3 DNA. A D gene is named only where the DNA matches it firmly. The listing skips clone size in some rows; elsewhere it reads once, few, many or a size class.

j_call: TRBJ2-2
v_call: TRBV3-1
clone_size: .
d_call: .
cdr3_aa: CASSPRPGGELFF
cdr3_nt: TGTGCCAGCAGCCCCCGACCAGGCGGGGAGCTGTTTTTT

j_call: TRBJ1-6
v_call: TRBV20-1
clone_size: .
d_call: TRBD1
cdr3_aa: CSASDPRQGAYNSPLHF
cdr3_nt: TGCAGTGCTAGCGATCCCCGGCAGGGGGCGTATAATTCACCCCTCCACTTT

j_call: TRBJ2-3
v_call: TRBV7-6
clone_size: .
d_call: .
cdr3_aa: CASSQGDTQYF
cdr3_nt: TGTGCCAGCAGCCAGGGAGATACGCAGTATTTT

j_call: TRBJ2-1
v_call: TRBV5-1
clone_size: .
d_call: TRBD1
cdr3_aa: CASTGQGAHNEQFF
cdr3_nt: TGCGCCAGCACTGGACAGGGGGCCCACAATGAGCAGTTCTTC

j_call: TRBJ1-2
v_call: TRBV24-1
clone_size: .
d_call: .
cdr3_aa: CATSDSGYGYTF
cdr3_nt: TGTGCCACCAGTGATTCGGGCTATGGCTACACCTTC

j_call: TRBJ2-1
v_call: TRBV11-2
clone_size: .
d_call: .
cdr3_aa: CASSLGFTSSYNEQFF
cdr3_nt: TGTGCCAGCAGCTTAGGTTTCACAAGCTCCTACAATGAGCAGTTCTTC

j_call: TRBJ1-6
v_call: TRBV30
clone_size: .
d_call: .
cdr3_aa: CAWSRPNSPLHF
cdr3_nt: TGTGCCTGGAGTCGCCCGAATTCACCCCTCCACTTT

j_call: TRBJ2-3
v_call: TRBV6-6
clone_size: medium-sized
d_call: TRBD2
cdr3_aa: CASSSRQRGRGTDTQYF
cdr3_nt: TGTGCCAGCAGTTCCCGGCAGCGGGGGCGAGGCACAGATACGCAGTATTTT

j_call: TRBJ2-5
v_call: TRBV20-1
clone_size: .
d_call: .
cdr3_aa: CSARDLRQAQETQYF
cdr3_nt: TGCAGTGCTAGAGATCTCAGACAGGCCCAAGAGACCCAGTACTTC

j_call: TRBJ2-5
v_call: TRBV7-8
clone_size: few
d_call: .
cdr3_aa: CASTSGQETQYF
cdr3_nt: TGTGCCAGCACTTCGGGGCAAGAGACCCAGTACTTC

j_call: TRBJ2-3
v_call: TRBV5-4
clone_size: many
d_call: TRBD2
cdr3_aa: CASSSSGGTRTDTQYF
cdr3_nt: TGTGCCAGCAGCTCTAGCGGGGGGACCCGCACAGATACGCAGTATTTT

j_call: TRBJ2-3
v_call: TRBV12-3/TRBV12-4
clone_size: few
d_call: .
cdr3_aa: CASSFVPETNTDTQYF
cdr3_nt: TGTGCCAGCAGTTTCGTGCCAGAAACTAACACAGATACGCAGTATTTT

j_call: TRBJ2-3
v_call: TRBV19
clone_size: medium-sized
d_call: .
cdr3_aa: CASGDHTDTQYF
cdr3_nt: TGTGCCAGTGGCGATCACACAGATACGCAGTATTTT

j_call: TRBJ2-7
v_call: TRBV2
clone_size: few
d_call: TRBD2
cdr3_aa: CASRSGGSSYEQYF
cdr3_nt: TGTGCCAGCAGAAGCGGGGGAAGCTCCTACGAGCAGTACTTC

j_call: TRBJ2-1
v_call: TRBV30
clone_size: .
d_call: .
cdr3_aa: CAWSVPKGLVLNEQFF
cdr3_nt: TGTGCCTGGAGTGTACCCAAGGGACTGGTTCTCAATGAGCAGTTCTTC

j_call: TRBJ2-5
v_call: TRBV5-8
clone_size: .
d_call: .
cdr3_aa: CASSLWSGEREETQYF
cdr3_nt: TGTGCCAGCAGCTTGTGGTCAGGGGAGAGAGAAGAGACCCAGTACTTC

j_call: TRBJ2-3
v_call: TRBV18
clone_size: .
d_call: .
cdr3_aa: CASRDGITSTDTQYF
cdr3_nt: TGTGCCAGTCGGGACGGGATAACGAGCACAGATACGCAGTATTTT

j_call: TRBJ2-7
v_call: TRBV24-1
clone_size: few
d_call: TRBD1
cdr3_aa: CATSDSGTATYEQYF
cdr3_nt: TGTGCCACCAGTGATTCGGGGACAGCGACCTACGAGCAGTACTTC

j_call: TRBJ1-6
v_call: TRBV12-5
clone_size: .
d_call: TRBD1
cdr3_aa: CASALFVGGAFPLHF
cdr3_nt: TGTGCTAGTGCCCTTTTCGTAGGGGGCGCATTTCCCCTCCACTTT

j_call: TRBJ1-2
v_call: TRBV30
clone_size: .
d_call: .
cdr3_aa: CAWSRTVGGYTF
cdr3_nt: TGTGCCTGGAGTCGGACGGTCGGTGGCTACACCTTC

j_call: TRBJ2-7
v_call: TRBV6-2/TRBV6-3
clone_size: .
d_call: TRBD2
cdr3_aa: CASKASGRALDEQYF
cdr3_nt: TGTGCCAGCAAAGCAAGCGGGAGGGCCTTAGACGAGCAGTACTTC

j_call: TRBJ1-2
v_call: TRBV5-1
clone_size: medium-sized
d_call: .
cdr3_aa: CASSLGGTEIYGYTF
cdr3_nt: TGCGCCAGCAGCTTGGGGGGGACGGAAATCTATGGCTACACCTTC

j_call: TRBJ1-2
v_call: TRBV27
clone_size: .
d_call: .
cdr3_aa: CASSPLIRDDGYTF
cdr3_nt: TGTGCCAGCAGTCCACTAATCCGGGATGATGGCTACACCTTC

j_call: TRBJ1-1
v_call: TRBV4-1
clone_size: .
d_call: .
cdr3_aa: CASSGRQAVGDTEAFF
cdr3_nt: TGCGCCAGCAGCGGACGACAGGCGGTCGGGGACACTGAAGCTTTCTTT

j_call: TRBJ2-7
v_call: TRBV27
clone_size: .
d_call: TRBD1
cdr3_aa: CASRGTAYEQYF
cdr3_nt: TGTGCCAGCAGAGGGACAGCCTACGAGCAGTACTTC

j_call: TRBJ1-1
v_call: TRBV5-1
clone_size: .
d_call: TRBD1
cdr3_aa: CASSSGQAVTEAFF
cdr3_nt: TGCGCCAGCAGCTCCGGACAGGCAGTCACTGAAGCTTTCTTT

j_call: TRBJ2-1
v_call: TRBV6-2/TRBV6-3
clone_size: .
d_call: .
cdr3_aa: CASSYSTLLNEQFF
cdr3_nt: TGTGCCAGCAGTTACTCGACTTTACTCAATGAGCAGTTCTTC

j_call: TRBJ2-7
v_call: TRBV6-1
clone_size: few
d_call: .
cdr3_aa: CASSEAHHTPYEQYF
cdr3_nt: TGTGCCAGCAGTGAAGCCCATCACACACCCTACGAGCAGTACTTC

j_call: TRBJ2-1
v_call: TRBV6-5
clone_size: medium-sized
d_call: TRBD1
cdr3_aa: CASSYAGQVNNEQFF
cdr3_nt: TGTGCCAGCAGTTATGCGGGACAGGTAAACAATGAGCAGTTCTTC

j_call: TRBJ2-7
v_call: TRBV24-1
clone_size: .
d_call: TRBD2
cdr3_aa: CATSDSGSGSYEQYF
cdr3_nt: TGTGCCACCAGTGATTCTGGTAGCGGGAGCTACGAGCAGTACTTC

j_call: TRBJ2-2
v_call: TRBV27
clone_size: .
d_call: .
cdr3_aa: CASTKGRRNTGELFF
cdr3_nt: TGTGCCAGCACCAAGGGACGGCGTAACACCGGGGAGCTGTTTTTT

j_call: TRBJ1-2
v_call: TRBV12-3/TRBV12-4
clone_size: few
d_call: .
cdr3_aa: CASSFLGGYVDYTF
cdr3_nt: TGTGCCAGCAGTTTCCTCGGCGGCTATGTGGACTACACCTTC

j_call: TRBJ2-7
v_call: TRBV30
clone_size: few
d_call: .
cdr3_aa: CACKGFRSYEQYF
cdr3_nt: TGTGCCTGTAAGGGGTTCAGGAGCTACGAGCAGTACTTC

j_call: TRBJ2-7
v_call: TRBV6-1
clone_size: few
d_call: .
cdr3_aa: CASSEAHGGSYEQYF
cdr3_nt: TGTGCCAGCAGTGAAGCGCACGGGGGCTCCTACGAGCAGTACTTC

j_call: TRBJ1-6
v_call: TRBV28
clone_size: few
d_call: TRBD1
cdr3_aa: CASSVMMTGGAFSNSPLHF
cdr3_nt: TGTGCCAGCAGTGTAATGATGACAGGGGGCGCTTTCAGTAATTCACCCCTCCACTTT

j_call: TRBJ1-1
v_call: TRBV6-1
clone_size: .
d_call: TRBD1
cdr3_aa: CASTPRQGGLSEAFF
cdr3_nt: TGTGCCAGCACCCCTAGGCAAGGGGGCTTGTCTGAAGCTTTCTTT

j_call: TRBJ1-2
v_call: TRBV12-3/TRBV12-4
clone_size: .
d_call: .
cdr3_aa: CASRMGRNNYGYTF
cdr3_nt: TGTGCCAGCAGAATGGGACGAAACAACTATGGCTACACCTTC

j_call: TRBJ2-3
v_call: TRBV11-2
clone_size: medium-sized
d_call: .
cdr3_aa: CASSLTDGPQYF
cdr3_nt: TGTGCCAGCAGCTTAACCGATGGTCCGCAGTATTTT

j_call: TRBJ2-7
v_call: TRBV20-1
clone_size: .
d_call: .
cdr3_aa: CSATQRYYRGEQYF
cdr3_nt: TGCAGTGCTACCCAGCGGTATTATAGGGGCGAGCAGTACTTC

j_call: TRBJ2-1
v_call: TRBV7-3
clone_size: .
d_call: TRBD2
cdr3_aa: CASSPEGLAYNEQFF
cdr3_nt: TGTGCCAGCAGCCCAGAGGGACTAGCCTACAATGAGCAGTTCTTC

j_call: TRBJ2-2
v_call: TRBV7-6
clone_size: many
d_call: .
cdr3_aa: CASSSLNSGELFF
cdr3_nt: TGTGCCAGCAGCTCACTAAATTCCGGGGAGCTGTTTTTT

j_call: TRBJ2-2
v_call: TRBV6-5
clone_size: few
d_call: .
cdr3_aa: CASSYSIRNTGELFF
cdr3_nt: TGTGCCAGCAGTTACTCGATCAGAAACACCGGGGAGCTGTTTTTT

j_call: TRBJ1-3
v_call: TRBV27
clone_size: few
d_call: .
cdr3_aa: CASSDPPGSSGNTIYF
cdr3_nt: TGTGCCAGCAGTGACCCCCCAGGGAGCTCTGGAAACACCATATATTTT

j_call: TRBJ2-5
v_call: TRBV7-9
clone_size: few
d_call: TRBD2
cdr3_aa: CASSSRDSGMQETQYF
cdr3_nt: TGTGCCAGCAGCTCTCGCGATAGCGGGATGCAAGAGACCCAGTACTTC

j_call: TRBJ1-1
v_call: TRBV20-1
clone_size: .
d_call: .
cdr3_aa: CSASTGNVGNTEAFF
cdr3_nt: TGCAGTGCTAGTACAGGGAATGTAGGGAACACTGAAGCTTTCTTT

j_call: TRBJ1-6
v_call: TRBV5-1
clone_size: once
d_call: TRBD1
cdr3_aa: CASSLRTRGDNSPLHF
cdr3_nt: TGCGCCAGCAGCTTGAGGACCAGGGGGGATAATTCACCCCTCCACTTT

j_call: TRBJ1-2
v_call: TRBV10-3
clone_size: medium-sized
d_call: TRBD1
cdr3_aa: CAISKQGTTDGYTF
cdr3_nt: TGTGCCATCAGTAAACAGGGGACGACGGATGGCTACACCTTC

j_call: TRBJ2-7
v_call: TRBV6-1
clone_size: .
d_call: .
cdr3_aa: CASSEFRLLPYEQYF
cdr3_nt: TGTGCCAGCAGTGAATTTCGCTTATTACCCTACGAGCAGTACTTC

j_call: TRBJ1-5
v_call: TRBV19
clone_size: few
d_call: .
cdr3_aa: CASSIVGQPQHF
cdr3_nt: TGTGCCAGTAGTATAGTCGGTCAGCCCCAGCATTTT

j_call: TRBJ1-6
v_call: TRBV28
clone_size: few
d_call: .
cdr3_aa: CASSFPYNSPLHF
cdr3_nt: TGTGCCAGCAGTTTCCCCTATAATTCACCCCTCCACTTT

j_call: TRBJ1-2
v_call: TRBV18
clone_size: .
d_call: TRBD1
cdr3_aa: CASSQTGGGDGYTF
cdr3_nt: TGTGCCAGCTCCCAGACAGGGGGCGGGGATGGCTACACCTTC

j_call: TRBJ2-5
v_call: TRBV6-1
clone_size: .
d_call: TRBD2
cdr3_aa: CASSLRGDSRGETQYF
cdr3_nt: TGTGCCAGCAGCCTACGGGGGGACTCCCGGGGGGAGACCCAGTACTTC

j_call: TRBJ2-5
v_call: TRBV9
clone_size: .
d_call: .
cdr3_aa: CASSGSGVQETQYF
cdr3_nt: TGTGCCAGCAGCGGTTCCGGGGTTCAAGAGACCCAGTACTTC

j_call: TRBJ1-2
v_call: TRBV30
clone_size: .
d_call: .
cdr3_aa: CAWSPDLGYGYTF
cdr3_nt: TGTGCCTGGAGTCCCGACCTTGGCTATGGCTACACCTTC

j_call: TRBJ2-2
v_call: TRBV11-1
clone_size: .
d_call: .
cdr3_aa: CASSSTHRQSNTGELFF
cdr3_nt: TGTGCCAGCAGCTCCACCCACCGACAGTCGAACACCGGGGAGCTGTTTTTT

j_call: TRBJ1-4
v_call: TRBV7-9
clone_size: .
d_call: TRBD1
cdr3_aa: CASSLAGQNEKLFF
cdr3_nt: TGTGCCAGCAGCTTAGCGGGACAGAATGAAAAACTGTTTTTT

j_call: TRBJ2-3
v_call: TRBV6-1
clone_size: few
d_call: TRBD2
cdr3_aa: CASGTLAGADTQYF
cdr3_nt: TGTGCCAGCGGTACACTAGCGGGAGCAGATACGCAGTATTTT

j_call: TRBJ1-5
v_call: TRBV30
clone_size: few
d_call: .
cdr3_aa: CASSGHLNQPQHF
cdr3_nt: TGTGCCTCCTCCGGACACCTAAATCAGCCCCAGCATTTT